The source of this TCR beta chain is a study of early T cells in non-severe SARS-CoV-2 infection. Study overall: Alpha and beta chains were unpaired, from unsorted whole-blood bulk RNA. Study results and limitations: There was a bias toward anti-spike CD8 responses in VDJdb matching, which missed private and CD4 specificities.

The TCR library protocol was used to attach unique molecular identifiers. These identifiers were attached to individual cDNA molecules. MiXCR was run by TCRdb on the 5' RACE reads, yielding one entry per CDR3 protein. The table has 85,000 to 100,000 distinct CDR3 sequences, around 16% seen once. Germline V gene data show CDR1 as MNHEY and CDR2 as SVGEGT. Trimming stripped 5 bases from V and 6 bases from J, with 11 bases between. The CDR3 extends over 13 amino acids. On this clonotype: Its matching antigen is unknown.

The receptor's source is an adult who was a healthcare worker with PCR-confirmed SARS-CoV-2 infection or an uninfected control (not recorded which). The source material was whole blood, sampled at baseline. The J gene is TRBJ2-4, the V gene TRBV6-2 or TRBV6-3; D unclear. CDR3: CASSVLGANIQYF. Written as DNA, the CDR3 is TGTGCCAGCAGTGTCTTGGGCGCAAACATTCAGTACTTC.